Below, 32 T cell receptor beta chains from the same sample are listed, as sequenced in a study of T cell clonality in common variable immunodeficiency. Assay used: immunoSEQ multiplex PCR; TCRdb lists only in-frame clones, some missing. The sample includes about 33,000 clones, none of them occurring once. Findings and caveats of the study: Reportedly, TCR beta sequences from common variable immunodeficiency showed fewer deletions and N-nucleotide insertions.

The antigens these receptors bind are not known. Sequenced sample: peripheral blood mononuclear cells. The receptors come from a human donor with common variable immunodeficiency.

This clone was detected many times. The read terminates 3 residues ahead of where the CDR3 ends, so the germline J gene completes it. The genes are TRBV2 and TRBJ2-2, with a weak D call TRBD1 (7 bases). From germline, CDR1 is SNHLY and CDR2 FYNNEI. V was clipped by 6 bases and J by 0 bases, with 11 bases between them. This CDR3 is 15 amino acids long. CDR3 residues: CASRRDRSNTGELFF. Partial CDR3 DNA: TGTGCCAGCAGGCGGGACAGATCGAACACCGGGGAG.

Points on this clone: The read terminates 3 residues ahead of where the CDR3 ends, so the germline J gene completes it. The rearrangement links TRBV5-1 to TRBJ1-2, with 8 bases aligning to TRBD1. V lost 5 bases and J lost 4; bases outside the gene matches: 10. Germline loops: CDR1 SGHRS, CDR2 YFSETQ. The CDR3 extends over 15 amino acids. CDR3 DNA (partial): TGCGCCAGCAGGGACCGGACAGGGTTGAGCTATGGC. Its protein product is CASRDRTGLSYG. The full CDR3 reads CASRDRTGLSYGYTF.

This clone turned up a few times. Its ends do not fully match the called genes, so a read error is possible. Read data end 3 residues before the CDR3 end; the end is taken from the germline J gene. The genes are TRBV19 and TRBJ2-2, with 9 bases aligning to TRBD1. This CDR3 region has 17 residues. CDR1 and CDR2 (germline): LNHDA, SQIVND (reference sequence). The chain's CDR3 is CASTLFTGGAKTGELFF. Partial CDR3 DNA: TGTGCCAGTACCCTCTTCACAGGGGGCGCGAAGACCGGGGAG.

This clone was found many times. The observed sequence ends 3 residues before the CDR3 terminus, with the missing tail filled in from the germline J gene. The chain joins TRBV29-1 to TRBJ2-5; TRBD2 might be the D (6 bases). Germline CDR1 and CDR2: SQVTM and ANQGSEA. With 5 bases removed from V and 6 bases from J, the gap between germline ends came to 19 bases. The CDR3 covers 14 residues. CDR3 bases read: TGCAGCGTTTTACGACTGGGGGGTGCTAAGACC. This translates into CSVLRLGGAKT. The entire CDR3 reads CSVLRLGGAKTQYF. Combining the CDR3 with reference TRBV29-1 and TRBJ2-5 gives the whole variable domain SAVISQKPSRDICQRGTSLTIQCQVDSQVTMMFWYRQQPGQSLTLIATANQGSEATYESGFVIDKFPISRPNLTFSTLTVSNMSPEDSSIYLCSVLRLGGAKTQYFGPGTRLLVL.

Only a few counts were recorded for this clone. This chain's CDR3 is CASSLEQYQETQYF. The sequenced part of the CDR3 DNA is TGTGCCAGCAGCTTAGAACAGTACCAAGAGACC. The chain combines TRBV13 with TRBJ2-5; no firm D call. The read terminates 3 residues before the CDR3 end, so the remaining end is supplied by the germline J gene. Germline V gene lookup returns CDR1 PRHDT and CDR2 FYEKMQ (reference sequence). The CDR3 is made up of 14 amino acids. V gave up 1 base and J gave up 0 bases, with 6 bases separating them.

Of note for this clone: From the germline J gene comes the end of the CDR3, since the read stops 3 residues before it. This sequence joins TRBV7-3 and TRBJ2-4; maybe TRBD2 (6 bases). This CDR3 has 16 amino acids. Germline CDR1 reads SGHTA; CDR2 reads FQGTGA. V was shortened by 5 bases and J by 2 bases, with 16 bases between the two germline ends. CDR3 bases read: TGTGCCAGCAGCAAGGACCCCCGGGGGACCAAAAACATT. Its protein is CASSKDPRGTKNI. The whole CDR3 protein is CASSKDPRGTKNIQYF.

This clone was counted ten times or more. The read ends 3 residues early relative to the CDR3; the germline J gene fills the gap. The chain carries TRBV6-2 or TRBV6-3 and TRBJ2-5; D is perhaps TRBD2 (5 bases). In germline, CDR1 is MNHEY, CDR2 SVGEGT. This CDR3 spans 14 amino acids. V was trimmed by 6 bases and J by 5 bases, leaving 16 bases between them. The chain's CDR3 is CASRPAARGETQYF. The part of the CDR3 DNA that was read is TGTGCCAGCAGGCCGGCCGCCAGAGGGGAGACC.

Many counts were recorded for this clone. The sequence runs out 3 residues before the end of the CDR3; the remainder is reconstructed from the germline J gene. J is TRBJ2-7 and V is TRBV5-1; 11 bases match TRBD2. This CDR3 is 14 amino acids long. The ends lost 1 base at V and 4 bases at J; junction bases unmatched: 1. CDR1 and CDR2 from the germline V gene are SGHRS and YFSETQ. CDR3 sequence reads: CASSLTSGGYEQYF. The part of the CDR3 DNA that was read is TGCGCCAGCAGCTTGACTAGCGGGGGATACGAG.

This clone was seen a handful of times. The sequence runs out 3 residues before the end of the CDR3; the remainder is reconstructed from the germline J gene. This chain connects TRBV19 to TRBJ1-1; no clear D gene. The germline CDR1 and CDR2 sequences are LNHDA and SQIVND (reference sequence). This CDR3 has 16 amino acids. The V and J ends lost 7 bases and 4 bases respectively, with 22 bases between them. CDR3 protein: CASKGPEREAGTEAFF. CDR3 bases read: TGTGCCAGTAAAGGTCCAGAGAGGGAGGCGGGCACTGAA.

There are many counts of this clone. The CDR3 goes on 3 residues after the read ends, and that part is filled in from the germline J gene. The V and J genes are TRBV29-1 and TRBJ1-1, with D perhaps TRBD1 (5 bases). The CDR3 covers 14 residues. CDR1 is SQVTM, CDR2 ANQGSEA, per germline. Trimming pared 6 bases from V and 3 bases from J, leaving 17 bases between. CDR3 in amino acids: CSVLSGWGDTEAFF. CDR3 DNA (partial): TGCAGCGTGCTATCCGGGTGGGGGGACACTGAA.

This clone appeared many times. The sequence runs out 3 residues before the end of the CDR3; the remainder is reconstructed from the germline J gene. The chain carries TRBV19 and TRBJ2-3; 14 bases fit TRBD2. From germline, CDR1 is LNHDA and CDR2 SQIVND (reference sequence). The V segment lost 3 bases and the J segment 8 bases; nucleotides outside the gene matches: 10. The length of the CDR3 is 17 residues. CDR3 sequence: CASSIASTSGGAGTQYF. The CDR3 bases that were read are TGTGCCAGTAGTATTGCCTCGACTAGCGGGGGGGCCGGTACG.

This clone was counted ten times or more. The read stops 3 residues short of the end of the CDR3; the missing end is completed from the germline J gene. This rearrangement joins TRBV6-2 or TRBV6-3 to TRBJ2-5, with D possibly being TRBD2 (7 bases). This CDR3 has 14 amino acids. Looked up from germline, CDR1 is MNHEY and CDR2 is SVGEGT. With 6 bases removed from V and 5 bases from J, the gap between germline ends came to 16 bases. CDR3 region: CASRPKGRGETQYF. The covered CDR3 bases are TGTGCCAGCAGGCCAAAGGGGAGGGGGGAGACC.

This clone has only a few counts. Coverage ceases 3 residues before the CDR3 finishes, and the germline J gene fills in the end. The J gene is TRBJ1-2, the V gene TRBV30; tentatively, D is TRBD1 (5 bases). Per germline, CDR1 GTSNPN and CDR2 SVGIG (reference sequence). This CDR3 is 12 amino acids long. The covered CDR3 bases are TGTGCCTGGAGTTATGGGACTGCAGGC. It encodes CAWSYGTAG. In full, the CDR3 is CAWSYGTAGYTF.

This clone occurred a few times. The read halts 3 residues ahead of the CDR3 end, with the missing end drawn from the germline J gene. The chain recombines TRBV18 with TRBJ2-4; 11 nucleotides align to TRBD2. The V and J ends lost 4 bases and 1 base, in that order; junction bases with no gene match: 6. The V gene's germline CDR1 is KGHSH and CDR2 LQKENI. The CDR3 loop spans 17 amino acids. CDR3 protein: CASSLPGLAAAKNIQYF. The sequenced CDR3 bases are TGTGCCAGCTCACTCCCGGGACTAGCGGCTGCCAAAAACATT.

On this clone itself: Read coverage stops 3 residues before the CDR3 terminus; the germline J gene supplies the remainder. This sequence joins TRBV2 and TRBJ2-2, with TRBD2 identical over 7 bases. Trimming removed 8 bases from V and 3 bases from J; junction bases left unmatched: 0. The CDR3 runs 12 residues. Germline V gives CDR1 SNHLY, CDR2 FYNNEI. The part of the CDR3 DNA that was read is TGTGCCAGCGGGGGGGACACCGGGGAG. It translates to CASGGDTGE. The entire CDR3 is CASGGDTGELFF. Together with reference TRBV2 and TRBJ2-2, the CDR3 gives the full variable domain: EPEVTQTPSHQVTQMGQEVILRCVPISNHLYFYWYRQILGQKVEFLVSFYNNEISEKSEIFDDQFSVERPDGSNFTLKIRSTKLEDSAMYFCASGGDTGELFFGEGSRLTVL.

This clone occurred a few times. Read coverage stops 3 residues before the CDR3 terminus; the germline J gene supplies the remainder. V and J are TRBV2 and TRBJ1-4; tentatively, D is TRBD1 (6 bases). Trimming shortened V by 7 bases and J by 6 bases, and 15 bases separated the two germline ends. The CDR3 covers 14 residues. Per the germline V gene, CDR1 is SNHLY and CDR2 is FYNNEI. CDR3 DNA (partial): TGTGCCAGCAAGGTTCGGGGGGCGGATGAAAAA. Translation: CASKVRGADEK. From start to end, the CDR3 is CASKVRGADEKLFF.

This clone has a count of ten or more. The read falls 3 residues short of the CDR3 end, and the missing part is taken from the germline J gene. The rearrangement uses TRBV18 and TRBJ1-1, with D perhaps matching TRBD1 (6 bases). The CDR3 is 13 residues long. CDR1 is KGHSH and CDR2 is LQKENI in the germline V gene. V shed 5 bases and J shed 4 bases, with 11 bases lying between them. The CDR3 is CASSTGFITEAFF. The sequenced CDR3 bases are TGTGCCAGCTCAACAGGGTTTATCACTGAA.

On this clone: The DNA ends 3 residues before the CDR3 does, and the rest of the CDR3 is filled in from the germline J gene. The V and J genes are TRBV20-1 and TRBJ2-3; D possibly corresponds to TRBD1 (5 bases). The germline V gene encodes CDR1 DFQATT and CDR2 SNEGSKA (reference sequence). The V end lost 3 bases, the J end lost 0 bases, and 16 bases lay between the germline ends. This CDR3 region has 16 residues. Here the CDR3 reads CSASLGSAGSTDTQYF. The CDR3 DNA, read in part, is TGCAGTGCTAGCCTCGGAAGTGCAGGGAGCACAGATACG.

To note about this clone: The CDR3 is cut off 3 residues early in the read; its end comes from the germline J gene. The V gene is TRBV2, the J gene TRBJ1-1; D gene unclear. This CDR3 is 15 amino acids long. Looked up from germline, CDR1 is SNHLY and CDR2 is FYNNEI. CDR3 DNA, as far as it was read: TGTGCCAGCAGTGAAGCGGCTCTTCCCGCCCGAGAA. Translating it yields CASSEAALPARE. The CDR3 as a whole reads CASSEAALPAREAFF.

In this sample, this clone turned up a few times. The CDR3 end falls 3 residues outside the read, so it is completed with the germline J gene. The sample holds other DNA sequences that translate to the same CDR3. This chain joins TRBV18 and TRBJ1-1, with 8 nucleotides matching TRBD1. Germline values: CDR1 KGHSH, CDR2 LQKENI. V was pared by 6 bases and J by 6 bases, with 18 bases of the junction left unmatched. The CDR3 sequence is 17 residues long. The CDR3 region is CASSPNLAQGVGAEAFF. CDR3 DNA, as far as it was read: TGTGCCAGCTCGCCGAACCTAGCACAGGGGGTCGGGGCTGAA.

This clone turned up a few times. The read falls 3 residues short of the CDR3 end, and the missing part is taken from the germline J gene. V is TRBV7-9 and J is TRBJ2-2, with D hard to call. The V end lost 6 bases, the J end lost 2 bases, and 10 bases lay between the germline ends. The V gene's germline CDR1 is SEHNR and CDR2 FQNEAQ (reference sequence). The CDR3 has 14 residues. The CDR3 loop is CASRQALNTGELFF. The CDR3 DNA, read in part, is TGTGCCAGCAGGCAAGCCCTTAACACCGGGGAG.

In this sample, this clone turned up many times. The CDR3 end falls 3 residues outside the read, so it is completed with the germline J gene. This chain links TRBV18 with TRBJ1-1; 8 nucleotides line up with TRBD1. The CDR3 has 12 amino acids. Germline V gives CDR1 KGHSH, CDR2 LQKENI. CDR3 loop: CASSPGQGRAFF. CDR3 DNA, as far as it was read: TGTGCCAGCTCACCTGGACAGGGTCGA.

This clone was observed a handful of times. Sequencing ends 3 residues short of the CDR3 end; the germline J gene provides the rest. This chain uses TRBV30 with TRBJ2-5, with D possibly matching TRBD1 (5 bases). This CDR3 has 13 residues. V was trimmed by 3 bases and J by 3 bases, leaving 11 bases between them. CDR1 is GTSNPN, CDR2 SVGIG, per germline (reference sequence). The CDR3 is CAWRAAGKETQYF. The covered CDR3 bases are TGTGCCTGGAGGGCCGCAGGGAAAGAGACC.

Concerning this clone itself: The read ends 3 residues shy of where the CDR3 ends; the end is completed using the germline J gene. The V call is TRBV20-1, the J call TRBJ2-7; a possible D gene is TRBD2 (5 bases). The V and J ends lost 0 bases and 6 bases respectively, with 15 bases between them. This CDR3 has 14 residues. The germline V gene has CDR1 DFQATT and CDR2 SNEGSKA (reference sequence). CDR3 sequence reads: CSARDRELGGEQYF. CDR3 DNA, as far as it was read: TGCAGTGCTAGAGATAGGGAACTAGGAGGCGAG.

In regard to this clone: The read gets to within 3 residues of the CDR3 end, and the germline J gene fills in the rest. The chain carries TRBV7-3 and TRBJ2-6, with D possibly TRBD1 on 5 matching bases. V lost 4 bases and J lost 4, with 11 bases in between. The CDR3 consists of 15 residues. From germline, CDR1 is SGHTA and CDR2 FQGTGA. The CDR3 DNA, read in part, is TGTGCCAGCAGCTCCGGACAACCCGGGGCCAACGTC. This codes for CASSSGQPGANV. The whole CDR3 region reads CASSSGQPGANVLTF.

This clone was seen repeatedly, ten times or more. The read finishes 3 residues shy of the CDR3 end, and the germline J gene is used to complete it. The J gene is TRBJ1-1, the V gene TRBV7-6; D not certain. Per the germline V gene, CDR1 is SGHVS and CDR2 is FNYEAQ. This CDR3 is 14 amino acids long. Trimming took 1 base from V and 1 from J, leaving 7 bases between them. CDR3 sequence: CASSLGTENTEAFF. CDR3 DNA (partial): TGTGCCAGCAGCTTAGGTACAGAGAACACTGAA.

This clone was observed a few times. The CDR3 protein is CASSPLRADYEQYF. The sequenced part of the CDR3 DNA is TGTGCCAGCTCACCACTCAGGGCTGACTACGAG. The chain joins TRBV18 to TRBJ2-7; TRBD1 might be the D (5 bases). The sequenced fragment ends 3 residues before the CDR3 boundary, so the rest is inferred from the germline J gene. The germline CDR1 and CDR2 sequences are KGHSH and LQKENI. V lost 1 base and J 3 bases, leaving 10 bases between the germline ends. This CDR3 contains 14 residues.

This clone was recorded at least ten times. The read comes to an end 3 residues before the CDR3 does, leaving the germline J gene to fill in the end. The J gene is TRBJ2-7, the V gene TRBV6-2 or TRBV6-3; 7 bases map to TRBD2. The trim removed 2 bases at V and 2 bases at J, leaving 6 bases unmatched. Per the germline V gene, CDR1 is MNHEY and CDR2 is SVGEGT. The CDR3 covers 15 residues. This CDR3 is CASSYTPSGPYEQYF. The CDR3 DNA, read in part, is TGTGCCAGCAGTTACACCCCTAGCGGCCCCTACGAG.

This clone has only a few counts. The CDR3 end is not reached by the read, which stops 3 residues before it; the germline J gene fills it in. This rearrangement joins TRBV19 to TRBJ2-1; tentatively, D is TRBD2 (6 bases). The germline V gene encodes CDR1 LNHDA and CDR2 SQIVND (reference sequence). V was trimmed by 6 bases and J by 5 bases, leaving 17 bases between them. The CDR3 consists of 15 residues. The CDR3 here is CASSYSLGLNNEQFF. Incomplete CDR3 DNA: TGTGCCAGTAGCTATTCACTCGGACTAAACAATGAG.

This clone appeared many times. Coverage ceases 3 residues before the CDR3 finishes, and the germline J gene fills in the end. The genes are TRBV30 and TRBJ2-2, with D possibly TRBD1 on 6 matching bases. Germline assignment: CDR1 GTSNPN and CDR2 SVGIG (reference sequence). The CDR3 extends over 18 amino acids. Trimming pared 1 base from V and 2 bases from J, leaving 20 bases between. The CDR3 is CAWSAPGSRTVNTGELFF. The DNA read from the CDR3 is TGTGCCTGGAGTGCCCCAGGCTCCAGGACAGTTAACACCGGGGAG.

Notes on this clone: The read finishes 3 residues shy of the CDR3 end, and the germline J gene is used to complete it. The chain has TRBV30 and TRBJ2-1; perhaps TRBD2 as D (5 bases). This CDR3 is built from 13 residues. The V gene's germline CDR1 is GTSNPN and CDR2 SVGIG (reference sequence). V lost 1 base and J lost 9, with 13 bases in between. The CDR3 sequence is CAWSATPSTEQFF. The sequenced CDR3 bases are TGTGCCTGGAGTGCCACCCCTAGCACTGAG.

The sample holds many counts of this clone. Read data end 3 residues before the CDR3 end; the end is taken from the germline J gene. The V call is TRBV5-1, the J call TRBJ2-1, with TRBD1 as a possible D gene (5 bases). V shed 7 bases and J shed 1 base, with 12 bases lying between them. CDR3 length: 14 amino acids. CDR1 and CDR2 (germline): SGHRS, YFSETQ. The sequenced CDR3 bases are TGCGCCAGCGCCTCCCAGGGTTCCTACAATGAG. Translation gives CASASQGSYNE. The complete CDR3 reads CASASQGSYNEQFF.